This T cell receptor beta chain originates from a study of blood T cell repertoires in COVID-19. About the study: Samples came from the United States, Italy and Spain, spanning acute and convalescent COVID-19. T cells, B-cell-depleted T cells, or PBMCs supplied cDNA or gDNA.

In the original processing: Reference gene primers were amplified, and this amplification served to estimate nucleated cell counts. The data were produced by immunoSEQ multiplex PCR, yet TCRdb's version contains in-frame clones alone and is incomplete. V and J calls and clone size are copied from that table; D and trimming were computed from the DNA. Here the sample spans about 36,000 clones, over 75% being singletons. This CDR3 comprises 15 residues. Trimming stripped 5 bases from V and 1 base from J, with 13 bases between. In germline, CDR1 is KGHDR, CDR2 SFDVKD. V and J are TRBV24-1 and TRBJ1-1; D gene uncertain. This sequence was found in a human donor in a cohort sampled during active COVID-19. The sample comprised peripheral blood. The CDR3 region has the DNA TGTGCCACCAGTGCCTCTCAGGCCCAGAACACTGAAGCTTTCTTT. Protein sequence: CATSASQAQNTEAFF.